In its sample, the clone carrying this TCR beta chain was seen many times. The source of the sample is a study of Graves' ophthalmopathy and Graves' hyperthyroidism. Study overall: Peripheral blood was collected at initial diagnosis, before any treatment.

The ends lost 3 bases at V and 1 base at J; junction bases unmatched: 8. CDR3 length equals 15 residues. CDR1 is GTSNPN, CDR2 SVGIG, per germline (reference sequence). RNA transcripts were the source from which TCR beta CDR3 regions were amplified. HTBI-primed RT-PCR formed the first round, and a multiplex PCR formed the second. MiXCR, applied by TCRdb to the multiplex PCR reads, yields one record per CDR3 protein. The sample has about 620,000 distinct CDR3 sequences; roughly 20% are singletons. The V gene is TRBV30, the J gene TRBJ2-5; 7 bases are shared with TRBD2. The TCR was taken from a woman younger than 30 with stable Graves' hyperthyroidism. Some clones in this sample may be carry-over from other donors' samples. The sample comprised peripheral blood. Written as DNA, the CDR3 is TGTGCCTGGAGACTCGCCGGGACTATCCAAGAGACCCAGTACTTC. Translating gives CAWRLAGTIQETQYF.